Detailed here is one T cell receptor beta chain. The sample comes from a study of blood T cell repertoires in COVID-19. About the research overall: The United States, Italy and Spain supplied acute and convalescent COVID-19 samples.

There are 14 residues in the CDR3. Unmatched junction bases numbered 3, after V lost 4 bases and J lost 3 bases. Germline CDR1 and CDR2: LNHNV and YYDKDF (reference sequence). Sequencing used immunoSEQ multiplex PCR; TCRdb keeps in-frame clones, though not all of them. This table has over 300,000 clones, around 87% appearing once. The receptor was isolated from a young man with active or convalescent COVID-19. The material sequenced was peripheral blood. The gene calls are TRBV15 and TRBJ2-7; 10 nucleotides agree with TRBD1. CDR3 sequence: CATSKGTGVYEQYF. The CDR3 DNA sequence: TGTGCCACCAGCAAGGGGACAGGGGTCTACGAGCAGTACTTC.